Below, 27 T cell receptor beta chains from the same sample are listed, as sequenced in a study of T cell repertoires in cytomegalovirus infection. The antigens for these receptors are not known. TCRdb redid the calling of the reads with MiXCR, one entry per CDR3 protein. This table holds some 920,000 distinct CDR3 sequences, more than 25% found once. The sample consisted of cultured CD8+ T cells from PBMCs, taken from culture after CMV antigen stimulation. Every receptor here comes from a human donor in good health (CMV status not recorded). Some clones in this sample may be carry-over from other donors' samples.

The chain recombines TRBV4-1 with TRBJ1-4; tentatively, D is TRBD1 (6 bases). Per germline, CDR1 MGHRA and CDR2 YSYEKL. V was shortened by 3 bases and J by 5 bases, with 16 bases between the two germline ends. This CDR3 contains 16 residues. DNA for the CDR3: TGCGCCAGCAGCCATGTATACAGGGTGGAAAATGAAAAACTGTTTTTT. Protein: CASSHVYRVENEKLFF.

This chain uses TRBV7-9 with TRBJ1-5; no clear D. CDR1 and CDR2 from the germline V gene are SEHNR and FQNEAQ (reference sequence). This CDR3 is built from 14 residues. V gave up 6 bases and J gave up 0 bases, with 9 bases separating them. CDR3: CASREDGSNQPQHF. CDR3 DNA sequence: TGTGCCAGCAGGGAGGATGGTAGCAATCAGCCCCAGCATTTT. The whole variable domain, remainder taken from reference TRBV7-9 and TRBJ1-5, is DTGVSQNPRHKITKRGQNVTFRCDPISEHNRLYWYRQTLGQGPEFLTYFQNEAQLEKSRLLSDRFSAERPKGSFSTLEIQRTEQGDSAMYLCASREDGSNQPQHFGDGTRLSIL.

Comments on this clonotype: This sequence may be a read error, since a much larger clone differs from it by one base. J is TRBJ2-3 and V is TRBV7-2; D remains unclear. This CDR3 region has 16 residues. Germline loops: CDR1 SGHTA, CDR2 FQGNSA. For the CDR3, the DNA is TGTGCCACCAGCTTAAAGTCCGTGGCCTTCACAGATACGCAGTATTTT. This gives the protein CATSLKSVAFTDTQYF. The whole variable domain, remainder taken from reference TRBV7-2 and TRBJ2-3, is GAGVSQSPSNKVTEKGKDVELRCDPISGHTALYWYRQSLGQGLEFLIYFQGNSAPDKSGLPSDRFSAERTGGSVSTLTIQRTQQEDSAVYLCATSLKSVAFTDTQYFGPGTRLTVL.

The V call is TRBV10-3, the J call TRBJ1-2, with D unclear. This CDR3 is 12 amino acids long. The germline gives CDR1 ENHRY, CDR2 SYGVKD. V shed 6 bases and J shed 6 bases, with 11 bases lying between them. CDR3 bases: TGTGCCATCAGAGATGGGAAGAATGGCTACACCTTC. It yields the protein CAIRDGKNGYTF.

This rearrangement joins TRBV5-6 to TRBJ2-7, with 8 bases lining up with TRBD2. V lost 3 bases, J lost 4 bases, and 9 bases stayed unmatched. The CDR3 has 15 residues. The germline V gene has CDR1 SGHDT and CDR2 YYEEEE. The DNA of the CDR3 is TGTGCCAGCAGCTATTCGCGGGGGGCGTTATACGAGCAGTACTTC. This encodes CASSYSRGALYEQYF.

The chain uses TRBV2 and TRBJ2-3, with D unresolved. V lost 7 bases and J 3 bases, leaving 14 bases between the germline ends. Germline V gene sequence: CDR1 SNHLY, CDR2 FYNNEI. This CDR3 is 14 amino acids long. CDR3 coding DNA: TGTGCCAGCAACCGGGCCCCTTTGACAGATACGCAGTATTTT. It translates to CASNRAPLTDTQYF.

This clonotype was observed a few times. The chain combines TRBV6-1 with TRBJ2-1; 12 nucleotides line up with TRBD1. Germline CDR1 MNHNS, CDR2 SASEGT. After removal of 5 bases from V and 6 bases from J, the junction contained 8 bases not matched to a gene. The CDR3 is 16 residues long. The CDR3 sequence is CASSYAGTGGFNEQFF. The DNA for the CDR3 is TGTGCCAGCAGTTATGCCGGGACAGGGGGCTTCAATGAGCAGTTCTTC.

This clonotype was seen only a few times. The rearrangement uses TRBV6-4 and TRBJ1-1, with D hard to call. V was clipped by 0 bases and J by 4 bases, with 9 bases between them. Germline CDR1 MRHNA, CDR2 SNTAGT. This CDR3 has 14 residues. The chain's CDR3 is CASSDSGSPTEAFF. The CDR3 region has the DNA TGTGCCAGCAGTGACTCGGGGAGCCCCACTGAAGCTTTCTTT.

V usage is TRBV7-2 and J usage is TRBJ1-2; D is ambiguous. CDR1 is SGHTA and CDR2 is FQGNSA in the germline V gene. The CDR3 sequence is 15 residues long. Trimming stripped 4 bases from V and 0 bases from J, with 12 bases between. In DNA, the CDR3 is TGTGCCAGCAGCTCCGAAGGGAACACTAACTATGGCTACACCTTC. Its protein product is CASSSEGNTNYGYTF.

This sequence joins TRBV11-2 and TRBJ2-3; 8 positions agree with TRBD2. Germline assignment: CDR1 SGHAT and CDR2 FQNNGV. The trim removed 1 base at V and 3 bases at J, leaving 6 bases unmatched. This CDR3 is 16 amino acids long. The CDR3 is CASSLVYGGATDTQYF. CDR3 DNA: TGTGCCAGCAGCTTAGTGTACGGGGGGGCAACAGATACGCAGTATTTT. The whole variable domain, remainder taken from reference TRBV11-2 and TRBJ2-3, is EAGVAQSPRYKIIEKRQSVAFWCNPISGHATLYWYQQILGQGPKLLIQFQNNGVVDDSQLPKDRFSAERLKGVDSTLKIQPAKLEDSAVYLCASSLVYGGATDTQYFGPGTRLTVL.

The rearrangement uses TRBV7-7 and TRBJ2-7; no clear D. The CDR3 runs 17 residues. Germline CDR1 is SSHAT and CDR2 is FNYEAQ (reference sequence). CDR3 residues: CASSLAKKAQGAYEQYV. Here the CDR3 DNA reads TGTGCTAGCAGCTTAGCTAAAAAGGCCCAAGGAGCCTACGAGCAGTACGTC.

This clonotype was detected many times. The chain employs TRBV7-2 and TRBJ2-5; 7 bases align to TRBD2. The CDR3 is 17 amino acids. V lost 5 bases to trimming and J lost 0 bases; unmatched junction nucleotides: 12. CDR1 is SGHTA, CDR2 FQGNSA, per germline. The CDR3 region has the DNA TGTGCCAGCAGCCCTACCCTTTTGGGGGGGGACCAAGAGACCCAGTACTTC. It specifies CASSPTLLGGDQETQYF. The entire variable domain, with the rest obtained from reference TRBV7-2 and TRBJ2-5, is as follows: GAGVSQSPSNKVTEKGKDVELRCDPISGHTALYWYRQSLGQGLEFLIYFQGNSAPDKSGLPSDRFSAERTGGSVSTLTIQRTQQEDSAVYLCASSPTLLGGDQETQYFGPGTRLLVL.

V and J are TRBV27 and TRBJ2-5, with 11 positions matching TRBD2. From germline, CDR1 is MNHEY and CDR2 SMNVEV (reference sequence). V shed 5 bases, J shed 1 base, and the junction held 6 bases outside the gene matches. The CDR3 is made up of 16 amino acids. In nucleotides, the CDR3 is TGTGCCAGCAGTCACTTAGCGGGGGGGCCCCAAGAGACCCAGTACTTC. Its protein product is CASSHLAGGPQETQYF.

This clonotype came up a few times. The chain carries TRBV6-2 or TRBV6-3 and TRBJ2-2; D may correspond to TRBD1 or TRBD2 (5 bases each). CDR1 MNHEY and CDR2 SVGEGT come from the germline V gene. The CDR3 is made up of 17 amino acids. The V end lost 7 bases, the J end lost 2 bases, and 20 bases lay between the germline ends. As DNA, the CDR3 is TGTGCCAGCACCCTGGACTCGCAGGGATTAAACACCGGGGAGCTGTTTTTT. This encodes CASTLDSQGLNTGELFF.

The chain recombines TRBV7-9 with TRBJ1-2; TRBD1 is a possible D gene (6 bases). V was clipped by 5 bases and J by 8 bases, with 12 bases between them. Germline CDR1 reads SEHNR; CDR2 reads FQNEAQ (reference sequence). The CDR3 is 12 amino acids. This CDR3 reads CASSRDIRGYTF. In DNA, the CDR3 is TGTGCCAGCAGCAGGGACATTCGGGGCTACACCTTC.

This clonotype was recorded a few times. The chain uses TRBV3-1 and TRBJ2-3; D not certain. V gave up 4 bases and J gave up 2 bases, with 16 bases separating them. Per the germline V gene, CDR1 is LGHDT and CDR2 is YNNKEL (reference sequence). CDR3 length: 16 amino acids. CDR3 region: CASSLRRLSNTDTQYF. CDR3 sequence (DNA): TGTGCCAGCAGCCTAAGAAGACTCTCAAACACAGATACGCAGTATTTT.

The rearrangement uses TRBV27 and TRBJ1-1; perhaps TRBD1 as D (6 bases). Germline-derived CDR1 and CDR2 are MNHEY and SMNVEV (reference sequence). This CDR3 contains 14 residues. V shed 7 bases and J shed 3 bases, with 15 bases lying between them. The CDR3 reads CASTESTGHTEAFF. The CDR3 DNA reads as TGTGCCAGCACCGAATCTACAGGGCACACTGAAGCTTTCTTT.

This clonotype came up many times. This rearrangement joins TRBV7-9 to TRBJ2-5, with 8 bases aligning to TRBD1. Germline-derived CDR1 and CDR2 are SEHNR and FQNEAQ (reference sequence). This CDR3 has 13 residues. Trimming took 6 bases from V and 3 from J; bases not matched to a gene: 3. The CDR3 nucleotides read TGTGCCAGCAGAGAGACAGGGGAAGAGACCCAGTACTTC. Amino acid sequence: CASRETGEETQYF.

With regard to this clonotype: A much larger clone differs by one base, so this may be a read error. This chain links TRBV28 with TRBJ1-1; D is ambiguous. Germline V gene data show CDR1 as MDHEN and CDR2 as SYDVKM. This CDR3 region has 15 residues. CDR3 in DNA: TGTGCCGGCAGTGGGCCGCTGTTTAAGGGCACTGAAGCTTTCTTT. It encodes CAGSGPLFKGTEAFF.

The table lists this clonotype with a few counts. This chain connects TRBV9 to TRBJ2-2, with 12 bases identical to TRBD1. V trimming: 1 base; J trimming: 7 bases; junction bases outside the gene matches: 8. The germline V gene has CDR1 SGDLS and CDR2 YYNGEE. This CDR3 is 17 amino acids long. The CDR3 loop is CASSVRLGTGGHGELFF. As DNA, the CDR3 is TGTGCCAGCAGCGTACGTTTGGGGACAGGGGGCCACGGGGAGCTGTTTTTT.

This clonotype was observed a handful of times. The chain is built from TRBV27 and TRBJ2-3; D gene unclear. This CDR3 region has 14 residues. Per germline, CDR1 MNHEY and CDR2 SMNVEV (reference sequence). Trimming took off 9 bases at V and 2 bases at J, with 15 bases between the two ends. CDR3 sequence (DNA): TGTGCCAGTTGCTTTGGCAGCCCCACAGATACGCAGTATTTT. Protein: CASCFGSPTDTQYF.

This clonotype has a handful of counts. V gene TRBV12-3 or TRBV12-4 combines with J gene TRBJ1-2; D possibly corresponds to TRBD1 (6 bases). This CDR3 is 15 amino acids long. V was shortened by 6 bases and J by 3 bases, with 17 bases between the two germline ends. CDR3 region: CASRPGRGSDYGYTF. The CDR3 region has the DNA TGTGCCAGCAGGCCAGGGAGGGGGAGCGACTATGGCTACACCTTC.

This clonotype was seen a handful of times. The chain couples TRBV12-3 or TRBV12-4 to TRBJ2-7, with TRBD2 matching over 9 bases. V shed 2 bases, J shed 2 bases, and the junction held 13 bases outside the gene matches. The CDR3 consists of 18 residues. CDR3 amino acids: CASSLSSGARQNPYEQYF. The CDR3 coding sequence is TGTGCCAGCAGTTTATCTAGCGGGGCCCGACAAAACCCCTACGAGCAGTACTTC.

The V call is TRBV5-8, the J call TRBJ2-3, with D hard to call. The CDR3 is made up of 11 amino acids. Germline V CDR1 and CDR2: SGHTS, YDEGEE. V lost 4 bases to trimming and J lost 9 bases, with 9 bases between them. The CDR3 coding sequence is TGTGCCAGCAGCCAAAGTTGGACGCAGTATTTT. Residues: CASSQSWTQYF.

On this clonotype itself: A much larger clone differs by one base, so this may be a read error. The CDR3 DNA follows: TGTGTCAGCAGCTTAAATTCATGGACAGGGGGCGCGGAGACCCAGTACTTC. Translating gives CVSSLNSWTGGAETQYF. The chain joins TRBV7-8 to TRBJ2-5, with TRBD1 matching over 11 bases. Germline V gene sequence: CDR1 SGHVS, CDR2 FQNEAQ. The CDR3 covers 17 residues.

The chain carries TRBV7-6 and TRBJ1-4; D might be TRBD1 (6 bases). Germline V gene sequence: CDR1 SGHVS, CDR2 FNYEAQ. Trimming shortened V by 5 bases and J by 8 bases, and 18 bases separated the two germline ends. CDR3 length equals 15 residues. The CDR3: CASSPNVAGTEKLFF. The CDR3 DNA reads as TGTGCCAGCAGCCCAAACGTGGCAGGGACAGAAAAACTGTTTTTT. Full variable domain (outside the CDR3, taken from reference TRBV7-6 and TRBJ1-4): GAGVSQSPRYKVTKRGQDVALRCDPISGHVSLYWYRQALGQGPEFLTYFNYEAQQDKSGLPNDRFSAERPEGSISTLTIQRTEQRDSAMYRCASSPNVAGTEKLFFGSGTQLSVL.

This clonotype has a count of ten or more. The J gene is TRBJ2-1, the V gene TRBV7-2; TRBD2 agrees at 8 bases. V dropped 2 bases and J dropped 6; count of bases not matched to a gene: 6. Germline values: CDR1 SGHTA, CDR2 FQGNSA. This CDR3 has 15 residues. CDR3 protein: CASSLLGGAANEQFF. In DNA, the CDR3 is TGTGCCAGCAGCTTACTCGGGGGGGCCGCCAATGAGCAGTTCTTC.